The T cell receptor (beta chain) described here comes from a study of HIV-infected patients and healthy controls. General study findings and limits: During therapy, HIV-associated CDR3s fell significantly in frequency, while CMV-associated CDR3s did not change significantly.

Alpha and beta constant-region primers primed reverse transcription of approximately 460 ng RNA. Using multiplexing indices, alpha and beta chain libraries were generated apart by chain-specific third strand synthesis. TCRdb called the 5' RACE reads again in MiXCR, with one record for every CDR3 protein. The data hold around 18,000 distinct CDR3 sequences, with around 10% observed a single time. A word on this clonotype: As yet, its antigen is unknown.

Whole blood was used without fractionation, so all unsorted peripheral T cells were included. Germline assignment: CDR1 MNHEY and CDR2 SVGAGI. Trimming stripped 0 bases from V and 1 base from J, with 6 bases between. The CDR3 sequence is 14 residues long. The chain employs TRBV6-5 and TRBJ1-1; D gene uncertain. Sequencing input: blood. The TCR was taken from an adult in good health. This CDR3 reads CASSYSLRNTEAFF. The CDR3 region has the DNA TGTGCCAGCAGTTACTCCCTCAGGAACACTGAAGCTTTCTTT.